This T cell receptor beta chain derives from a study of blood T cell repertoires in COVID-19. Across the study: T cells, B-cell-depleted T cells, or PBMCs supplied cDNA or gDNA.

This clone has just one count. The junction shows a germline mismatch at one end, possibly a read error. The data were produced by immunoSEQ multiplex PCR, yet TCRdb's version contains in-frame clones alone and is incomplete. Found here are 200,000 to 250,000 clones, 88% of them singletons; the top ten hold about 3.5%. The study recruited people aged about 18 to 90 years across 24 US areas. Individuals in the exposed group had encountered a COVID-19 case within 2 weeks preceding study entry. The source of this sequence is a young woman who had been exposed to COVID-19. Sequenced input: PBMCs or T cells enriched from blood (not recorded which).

The CDR3 sequence: CASSGRGATVERYF. CDR3 DNA sequence: TGTGCCAGCAGCGGCCGCGGGGCGACCGTCGAGCGGTACTTC. The rearrangement joins TRBV9 to TRBJ2-7; a weak D match, TRBD2 (6 bases). This CDR3 is 14 amino acids long. In germline, CDR1 is SGDLS, CDR2 YYNGEE. The full variable domain, its missing parts supplied by reference TRBV9 and TRBJ2-7, is DSGVTQTPKHLITATGQRVTLRCSPRSGDLSVYWYQQSLDQGLQFLIQYYNGEERAKGNILERFSAQQFPDLHSELNLSSLELGDSALYFCASSGRGATVERYFGPGTRLTVT.